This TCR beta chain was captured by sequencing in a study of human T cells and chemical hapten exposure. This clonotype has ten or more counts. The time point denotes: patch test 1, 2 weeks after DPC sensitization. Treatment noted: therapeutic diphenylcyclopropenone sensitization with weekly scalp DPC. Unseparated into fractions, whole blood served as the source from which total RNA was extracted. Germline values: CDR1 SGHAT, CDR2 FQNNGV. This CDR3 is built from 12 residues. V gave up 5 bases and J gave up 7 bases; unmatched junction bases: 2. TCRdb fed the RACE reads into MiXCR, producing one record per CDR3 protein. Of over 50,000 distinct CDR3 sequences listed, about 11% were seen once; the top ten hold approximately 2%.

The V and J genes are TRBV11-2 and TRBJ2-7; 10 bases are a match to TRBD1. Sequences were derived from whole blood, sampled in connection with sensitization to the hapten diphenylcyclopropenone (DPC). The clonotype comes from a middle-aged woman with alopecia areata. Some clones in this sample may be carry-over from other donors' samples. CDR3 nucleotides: TGTGCCAGCAGCACGGGACAGGGGGAGCAGTACTTC. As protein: CASSTGQGEQYF.